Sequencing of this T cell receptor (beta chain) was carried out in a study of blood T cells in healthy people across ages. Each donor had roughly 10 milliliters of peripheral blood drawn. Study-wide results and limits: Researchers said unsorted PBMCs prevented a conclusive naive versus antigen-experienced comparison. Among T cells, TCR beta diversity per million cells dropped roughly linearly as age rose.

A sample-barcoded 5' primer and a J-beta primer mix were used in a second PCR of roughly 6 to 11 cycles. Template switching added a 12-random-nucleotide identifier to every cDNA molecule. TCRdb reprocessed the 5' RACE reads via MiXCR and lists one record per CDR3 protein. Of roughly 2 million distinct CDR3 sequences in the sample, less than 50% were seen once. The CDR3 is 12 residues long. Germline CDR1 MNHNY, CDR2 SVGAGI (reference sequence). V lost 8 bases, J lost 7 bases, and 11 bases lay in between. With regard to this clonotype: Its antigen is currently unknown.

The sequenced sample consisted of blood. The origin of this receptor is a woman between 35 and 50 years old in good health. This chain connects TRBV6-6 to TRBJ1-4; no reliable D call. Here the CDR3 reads CASHVLGEKLFF. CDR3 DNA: TGTGCCAGCCACGTATTGGGTGAAAAACTGTTTTTT.